This entry lists 15 T cell receptor beta chains sequenced from one sample in a study of technical replicates of blood from a handful of donors. Sequenced by immunoSEQ multiplex PCR; TCRdb stores in-frame clones only, minus some. This sample has around 67,000 clones, with roughly 96% found just once. The specimen was T cells isolated from PBMCs. The receptors stem from a human donor in good health.

This clone showed up just once. The V gene is TRBV19, the J gene TRBJ2-3; the match to TRBD1 covers 8 bases. V shed 5 bases, J shed 2 bases, and the junction held 6 bases outside the gene matches. CDR1 is LNHDA and CDR2 is SQIVND in the germline V gene (reference sequence). The CDR3 extends over 15 amino acids. In DNA, the CDR3 is TGTGCCAGTAGTTGGGGACAGGCTAACACAGATACGCAGTATTTT. It is translated as CASSWGQANTDTQYF.

The chain combines TRBV6-5 with TRBJ1-1; D uncertain. The CDR3 consists of 13 residues. Germline V gives CDR1 MNHEY, CDR2 SVGAGI. V lost 6 bases, J lost 1 base, and 9 bases lay in between. DNA for the CDR3: TGTGCCAGCAGCCGTGTCTGGAACACTGAAGCTTTCTTT. Translating it yields CASSRVWNTEAFF.

The chain joins TRBV2 to TRBJ2-1, with D maybe TRBD2 (7 bases). Germline V lookup: CDR1 SNHLY, CDR2 FYNNEI. This CDR3 contains 16 residues. The germline V and J ends were trimmed by 6 bases and 5 bases, with 20 bases remaining between them. The CDR3 here is CASSYGGGSRDNEQFF. CDR3 DNA: TGTGCCAGCAGCTACGGGGGCGGGAGTCGGGACAATGAGCAGTTCTTC.

The chain recombines TRBV2 with TRBJ2-7; possible D gene TRBD1, 6 bases. The CDR3 consists of 14 residues. V lost 7 bases to trimming and J lost 0 bases, with 13 bases between them. Germline CDR1 SNHLY, CDR2 FYNNEI. CDR3 bases: TGTGCCAGCAAGTTGAGGGACAACTCCTACGAGCAGTACTTC. It is translated as CASKLRDNSYEQYF.

The rearrangement links TRBV9 to TRBJ1-1; no definite D call. Trimming removed 3 bases at V and 0 bases at J, with 12 bases between. Per the germline V gene, CDR1 is SGDLS and CDR2 is YYNGEE. The CDR3 contains 15 residues. The CDR3, as DNA: TGTGCCAGCAGCGCCCTGGGCGCCGTGAACACTGAAGCTTTCTTT. This codes for CASSALGAVNTEAFF.

The chain employs TRBV7-9 and TRBJ2-3; 10 bases line up with TRBD1. The CDR3 runs 15 residues. The junction had 2 bases not matched to a gene; V was cut back by 5 bases and J by 0 bases. Germline V CDR1 and CDR2: SEHNR, FQNEAQ (reference sequence). The CDR3 bases are TGTGCCAGCAGCCTGGGACAGGGGAGCACAGATACGCAGTATTTT. It specifies CASSLGQGSTDTQYF.

The V call is TRBV7-8, the J call TRBJ2-2, with D maybe TRBD1 (5 bases). The CDR3 consists of 14 residues. The germline V and J ends were trimmed by 5 bases and 2 bases, with 9 bases remaining between them. The germline V gene encodes CDR1 SGHVS and CDR2 FQNEAQ. DNA of the CDR3: TGTGCCAGCAGCACAGGTCCTAACACCGGGGAGCTGTTTTTT. This codes for CASSTGPNTGELFF.

The V gene is TRBV19, the J gene TRBJ2-3, with 7 bases lining up with TRBD1. Germline loops: CDR1 LNHDA, CDR2 SQIVND (reference sequence). This CDR3 is 14 amino acids long. With 7 bases clipped from V and 4 bases from J, the junction kept 8 bases outside the gene matches. Here the CDR3 reads CASTAGGVADTQYF. The CDR3 DNA reads as TGTGCCAGTACGGCAGGGGGAGTTGCAGATACGCAGTATTTT.

The V and J genes are TRBV11-2 and TRBJ2-2; D may be TRBD2 (5 bases). The germline V gene encodes CDR1 SGHAT and CDR2 FQNNGV. The CDR3 spans 16 residues. V lost 4 bases and J lost 0, with 12 bases in between. The CDR3 loop is CASSSLTNANTGELFF. Written as DNA, the CDR3 is TGTGCCAGCAGCTCCCTGACTAACGCGAACACCGGGGAGCTGTTTTTT.

V is TRBV10-1 and J is TRBJ2-1; tentative D call: TRBD1 (6 bases). This CDR3 is 15 amino acids long. Germline V gene data show CDR1 as WNHNN and CDR2 as SYGVQD (reference sequence). The ends were cut back, 3 bases at V and 8 bases at J, with 17 bases in the middle. CDR3 DNA sequence: TGCGCCAGCAGTGAAAATATTAAGGGGGTCGATGAGCAGTTCTTC. Translation: CASSENIKGVDEQFF.

The rearrangement links TRBV4-1 to TRBJ1-5; D is ambiguous. Trimming cost V 0 bases and J 4 bases, with 7 bases left between them. The CDR3 loop spans 14 amino acids. Looked up from germline, CDR1 is MGHRA and CDR2 is YSYEKL. CDR3 amino acids: CASSQEWQNQPQHF. The CDR3 DNA sequence: TGCGCCAGCAGCCAAGAATGGCAGAATCAGCCCCAGCATTTT.

This clone was counted a single time. This chain links TRBV7-8 with TRBJ1-5; TRBD1 matches at 11 bases. This CDR3 contains 16 residues. Germline CDR1 SGHVS, CDR2 FQNEAQ. The junction had 4 bases not matched to a gene; V was cut back by 1 base and J by 5 bases. Here the CDR3 DNA reads TGTGCCAGCAGCTTAGTAGGACAGGGGGCTCATCAGCCCCAGCATTTT. Its protein is CASSLVGQGAHQPQHF.

The gene calls are TRBV18 and TRBJ1-6; D is undetermined. The length of the CDR3 is 13 residues. Deletions cut 3 bases from V and 10 bases from J, with 10 bases between. Germline CDR1 and CDR2: KGHSH and LQKENI. The CDR3 DNA follows: TGTGCCAGCTCACCCCCCTCCCCCTCACCCCTCCACTTT. Translating it yields CASSPPSPSPLHF. Full variable domain (outside the CDR3, taken from reference TRBV18 and TRBJ1-6): NAGVMQNPRHLVRRRGQEARLRCSPMKGHSHVYWYRQLPEEGLKFMVYLQKENIIDESGMPKERFSAEFPKEGPSILRIQQVVRGDSAAYFCASSPPSPSPLHFGNGTRLTVT.

The chain uses TRBV2 and TRBJ2-7, with a weak D call TRBD2 (6 bases). The germline V and J ends were trimmed by 6 bases and 3 bases, with 18 bases remaining between them. The length of the CDR3 is 15 residues. The germline gives CDR1 SNHLY, CDR2 FYNNEI. CDR3 sequence reads: CASREGRGSIYEQYF. In nucleotides, the CDR3 is TGTGCCAGCAGAGAGGGACGGGGGAGTATCTACGAGCAGTACTTC.

The V and J genes are TRBV27 and TRBJ2-7; D unresolved. The CDR3 spans 12 residues. Trimming took off 4 bases at V and 4 bases at J, with 8 bases between the two ends. In germline, CDR1 is MNHEY, CDR2 SMNVEV (reference sequence). In DNA form, the CDR3 reads TGTGCCAGCAGTTCCAACATATACGAGCAGTACTTC. Translating it yields CASSSNIYEQYF.